Sequencing of this T cell receptor (beta chain) was carried out in a study of OX40 agonist ivuxolimab in advanced cancers. With regard to the full study: Ivuxolimab was an agonistic, fully human IgG2 monoclonal antibody directed against OX40 (CD134), a costimulatory receptor. Intravenous ivuxolimab was administered to patients every 2 weeks at six dose levels: 0.01, 0.1, 0.3, 1.5, 3 and 10 mg/kg. Of the approximately 53 patients in dose escalation, some 20 had hepatocellular carcinoma, some 15 had melanoma, 9 had renal cell carcinoma and 9 had head and neck cancer. In the dose-escalation cohort, around four fifths of patients were male, and the mean age was approximately 60 years with a range of 23 to 79. Patients were allowed to have had prior anti-PD-1, anti-PD-L1 or anti-CTLA-4 therapy, and approximately 37% of the dose-escalation patients had been treated with checkpoint inhibitors. Partial responses were achieved by three dose-escalation patients, of whom one had hepatocellular carcinoma and two had cutaneous melanoma. The point of sequencing TCRbeta in the periphery was to test whether ivuxolimab changed TCR sequence diversity and drove clonal T-cell expansion. The paper reports the monotherapy dose-escalation portion (N = 52 patients) of the phase I ivuxolimab trial. Here is what the overall study found, with its caveats: After ivuxolimab, CD8+ T cells had more expanded clones than CD4+ T cells on average. At doses of 0.1 to 3.0 mg/kg, clonal expansion of both CD4+ and CD8+ blood T cells was observed from baseline to week 6. In partial responders in the 0.1-3.0 mg/kg groups, normalized peripheral clonal expansion was found to be among the lowest, especially among CD8+ T cells. Which antigens the clonally expanded peripheral T cells were specific for was not determined. Low levels of normalized T-cell clonal expansion were also seen in some patients who did not respond.

CDR3 length: 14 amino acids, cysteine to phenylalanine. The DNA shown is the 42-base CDR3, in frame from base 1. The trim is 2 bases for V and 6 bases for J, with a gap of 14 bases between the germline ends. CDR1 and CDR2, per the germline V gene (reference sequence), are LNHNV and YYDKDF. The trial excluded patients who had a history of autoimmune disease or were on systemic immunosuppression. Peripheral blood for TCR sequencing was drawn from every dose cohort at baseline, at cycle 4 day 1 and at cycle 7 day 1. The samples were drawn from a first-in-human, open-label, multicenter phase I dose-escalation trial of ivuxolimab. Adults with locally advanced or metastatic melanoma, renal cell, hepatocellular, or head and neck squamous cell carcinoma were enrolled in the trial. Before TCR sequencing, CD4+ and CD8+ T cells were separately sorted from peripheral blood. This clone turned up a few times. There is no known antigen for this receptor. No much larger clone exists at a distance of one base, and base qualities are not known.

To sequence the TCRbeta CDR3 region, genomic DNA was isolated from the sorted cells. The immunoSEQ Assay was used to sequence the TCRbeta CDR3 regions. TCRdb obtained this table from immuneACCESS and retained in-frame rearrangements with V and J assigned. These tables miss some clones; where compared with another copy, unresolved V genes account for less than half of the shortfall, and the remainder is unexplained. This sample holds roughly 91,000 clones; about 90% were observed only once. The ten largest clones add up to roughly 0.79% of the sample. The V and J segments used are TRBV15 and TRBJ2-7, with a tentative D gene TRBD2 over 7 matching bases. This sample comprised CD4+ or CD8+ T cells sorted from blood, obtained in a trial of the OX40 agonist ivuxolimab. The source of this sequence is an adult with an advanced solid tumor such as melanoma, head and neck, liver or kidney cancer. The nucleotides read TGTGCCACCAGCAGACCGGGGGGCCGCTCCGAGCAGTACTTC. Its protein product is CATSRPGGRSEQYF. With all but the CDR3 taken from the reference TRBV15 and TRBJ2-7 genes, the full variable domain is: DAMVIQNPRYQVTQFGKPVTLSCSQTLNHNVMYWYQQKSSQAPKLLFHYYDKDFNNEADTPDNFQSRRPNTSFCFLDIRSPGLGDTAMYLCATSRPGGRSEQYFGPGTRLTVT.